This T cell receptor (beta chain) was identified in a study of human T cells and chemical hapten exposure. On the study more broadly: DPC 0.01% went on the upper back by patch test, with reading at 6 days.

This clonotype came up many times. CDR3 size: 15 residues. The ends lost 2 bases at V and 6 bases at J; junction bases unmatched: 3. Germline CDR1 is SQVTM and CDR2 is ANQGSEA. One entry per CDR3 protein, called by TCRdb with MiXCR from the RACE reads. This sample yields over 75,000 distinct CDR3 sequences, of which 7.5% to 9.5% are seen a single time; 1.5% to 1.8% belongs to the top ten. Documented time point: patch test 1, 2 weeks after DPC sensitization. Treatment reported: therapeutic diphenylcyclopropenone sensitization with weekly scalp DPC. This sequence originates from a woman aged 30 to 39 with alopecia areata. Some clones in this sample may be carry-over from other donors' samples. The material was whole blood, obtained in connection with sensitization to the hapten diphenylcyclopropenone (DPC). The chain couples TRBV29-1 to TRBJ2-1, with 14 positions matching TRBD2. CDR3 in amino acids: CSVEQGLAGGNEQFF. Written as DNA, the CDR3 is TGCAGCGTTGAACAAGGACTAGCGGGGGGCAATGAGCAGTTCTTC.